The next 29 T cell receptor beta chains were all read from a single sample in a study of identical twins. TCRdb redid the calling of the 5' RACE reads with MiXCR, one entry per CDR3 protein. The sample includes about 700,000 distinct CDR3 sequences, around 6% of them seen just once. The specimen sequenced was naive T cells sorted from blood. These receptors were obtained from a young man in good health.

This clonotype was found many times. V is TRBV20-1 and J is TRBJ2-2; no reliable D call. CDR3 length: 14 amino acids. V dropped 1 base and J dropped 1 base, with 7 bases sitting between them. The germline CDR1 and CDR2 sequences are DFQATT and SNEGSKA (reference sequence). CDR3 DNA sequence: TGCAGTGCTAGAGGGTGGGGGAACACCGGGGAGCTGTTTTTT. Translation: CSARGWGNTGELFF.

This clonotype appeared a few times. The J gene is TRBJ2-7, the V gene TRBV7-8; D is possibly TRBD2 (6 bases). CDR3 length: 16 amino acids. Per germline, CDR1 SGHVS and CDR2 FQNEAQ. The ends were cut back, 2 bases at V and 7 bases at J, with 21 bases in the middle. CDR3 coding DNA: TGTGCCAGCAGCTTATACCAGACGGGGGAAACCGTTGAGCAGTACTTC. This encodes CASSLYQTGETVEQYF.

This clonotype was picked up a small number of times. The gene calls are TRBV28 and TRBJ2-7; TRBD2 matches 7 bases. This CDR3 contains 15 residues. V shed 7 bases and J 2 bases; nucleotides not matched to a gene: 11. The germline V gene encodes CDR1 MDHEN and CDR2 SYDVKM. Here the CDR3 reads CASTTQTGGPYEQYF. The CDR3, as DNA: TGTGCCAGCACCACCCAAACGGGGGGTCCCTACGAGCAGTACTTC. The entire variable domain, with the rest obtained from reference TRBV28 and TRBJ2-7, is as follows: DVKVTQSSRYLVKRTGEKVFLECVQDMDHENMFWYRQDPGLGLRLIYFSYDVKMKEKGDIPEGYSVSREKKERFSLILESASTNQTSMYLCASTTQTGGPYEQYFGPGTRLTVT.

This chain connects TRBV18 to TRBJ2-7; D remains unclear. The CDR3 spans 14 residues. V was cut by 2 bases and J by 6 bases, with 14 bases left in between. The germline CDR1 and CDR2 sequences are KGHSH and LQKENI. CDR3 DNA sequence: TGTGCCAGCTCACCATCCGGGTTGGCCTGCGAGCAGTACTTC. Amino acid sequence: CASSPSGLACEQYF.

The genes are TRBV6-1 and TRBJ2-7; TRBD2 agrees at 9 bases. Germline CDR1 and CDR2: MNHNS and SASEGT. With 7 bases clipped from V and 7 bases from J, the junction kept 8 bases outside the gene matches. The CDR3 is made up of 13 amino acids. The CDR3 protein is CASNAGGGAEQYF. The CDR3 region has the DNA TGTGCCAGCAACGCCGGCGGGGGGGCGGAGCAGTACTTC.

This clonotype appeared many times. The gene calls are TRBV5-1 and TRBJ1-3; D gene ambiguous. Looked up from germline, CDR1 is SGHRS and CDR2 is YFSETQ. The CDR3 extends over 14 amino acids. Trimming removed 4 bases from V and 4 bases from J, with 12 bases in between. The CDR3 reads CASSDGSLGNTIYF. DNA for the CDR3: TGCGCCAGCAGCGACGGATCATTGGGAAACACCATATATTTT. Together with reference TRBV5-1 and TRBJ1-3, the CDR3 gives the full variable domain: KAGVTQTPRYLIKTRGQQVTLSCSPISGHRSVSWYQQTPGQGLQFLFEYFSETQRNKGNFPGRFSGRQFSNSRSEMNVSTLELGDSALYLCASSDGSLGNTIYFGEGSWLTVV.

This clonotype has ten or more counts. The chain employs TRBV12-3 or TRBV12-4 and TRBJ1-2; D unresolved. This CDR3 contains 12 residues. Between the trimmed V and J ends, which lost 8 bases and 8 bases, there was a span of 15 bases. This CDR3 is CASAQGLSGYTF. For the CDR3, the DNA is TGTGCCAGCGCCCAAGGCCTCTCGGGCTACACCTTC.

The V gene is TRBV20-1, the J gene TRBJ2-6; no reliable D call. V dropped 5 bases and J dropped 4 bases, with 12 bases sitting between them. Germline CDR1 DFQATT, CDR2 SNEGSKA (reference sequence). This CDR3 region has 14 residues. DNA of the CDR3: TGCAGTGCTCGTCTAGTCCCCGGGGCCAACGTCCTGACTTTC. Translating gives CSARLVPGANVLTF.

This clonotype has at least ten counts. V is TRBV12-3 or TRBV12-4 and J is TRBJ2-1; D not resolved. The CDR3 contains 17 residues. V dropped 5 bases and J dropped 7 bases, with 24 bases sitting between them. The CDR3 loop is CASSPRGRLRVGNEQFF. Here the CDR3 DNA reads TGTGCCAGCAGTCCCCGAGGACGGCTCCGGGTGGGAAATGAGCAGTTCTTC.

This clonotype was seen a handful of times. The chain combines TRBV4-2 with TRBJ2-7, with a tentative D call TRBD1 (5 bases). Trimming cost V 0 bases and J 3 bases, with 21 bases left between them. CDR1 and CDR2 (germline): LGHNA, YNFKEQ. The CDR3 is 18 amino acids. The CDR3 sequence is CASSQDGPRAGRIYEQYF. Here the CDR3 DNA reads TGTGCCAGCAGCCAAGATGGCCCCAGGGCAGGACGAATCTACGAGCAGTACTTC.

The table lists this clonotype with many counts. This sequence joins TRBV13 and TRBJ2-2, with D perhaps matching TRBD2 (6 bases). The CDR3 is made up of 14 amino acids. V was shortened by 0 bases and J by 9 bases, with 11 bases between the two germline ends. In germline, CDR1 is PRHDT, CDR2 FYEKMQ (reference sequence). This CDR3 reads CASSLGGGARELFF. In DNA form, the CDR3 reads TGTGCCAGCAGCTTAGGCGGGGGAGCCAGGGAGCTGTTTTTT.

This clonotype was observed many times. The chain employs TRBV20-1 and TRBJ2-3; D unclear. V was cut by 3 bases and J by 1 base, with 8 bases left in between. The CDR3 runs 13 residues. CDR1 is DFQATT and CDR2 is SNEGSKA in the germline V gene (reference sequence). DNA of the CDR3: TGCAGTGCTAGCTTGGGCGGCACAGATACGCAGTATTTT. This gives the protein CSASLGGTDTQYF.

This clonotype was detected only a few times. This rearrangement joins TRBV29-1 to TRBJ1-2; D ambiguous. The CDR3 contains 15 residues. From germline, CDR1 is SQVTM and CDR2 ANQGSEA. V lost 0 bases to trimming and J lost 8 bases, with 19 bases between them. CDR3 loop: CSVEESPAPIRGYTF. CDR3 coding DNA: TGCAGCGTTGAAGAGTCGCCCGCTCCTATTAGAGGCTACACCTTC.

V and J are TRBV7-9 and TRBJ2-3; no clear D. Trimming cost V 2 bases and J 0 bases, with 9 bases left between them. The CDR3 extends over 15 amino acids. The germline CDR1 and CDR2 sequences are SEHNR and FQNEAQ (reference sequence). The CDR3 DNA reads as TGTGCCAGCAGCTTAAGGTTCAGGAGCACAGATACGCAGTATTTT. Translating gives CASSLRFRSTDTQYF. The complete variable domain, with remaining parts taken from reference TRBV7-9 and TRBJ2-3, reads DTGVSQNPRHKITKRGQNVTFRCDPISEHNRLYWYRQTLGQGPEFLTYFQNEAQLEKSRLLSDRFSAERPKGSFSTLEIQRTEQGDSAMYLCASSLRFRSTDTQYFGPGTRLTVL.

This clonotype was seen ten or more times. The rearrangement uses TRBV12-3 or TRBV12-4 and TRBJ1-4; D is unresolved. The CDR3 consists of 13 residues. Trimming removed 4 bases at V and 0 bases at J, with 3 bases between. CDR3 residues: CASSSTTNEKLFF. Here the CDR3 DNA reads TGTGCCAGCAGTTCCACAACTAATGAAAAACTGTTTTTT.

This clonotype was recorded many times. The rearrangement links TRBV11-1 to TRBJ2-5; D perhaps matches TRBD1 (6 bases). The CDR3 length is 15 residues. V lost 4 bases and J lost 5, with 17 bases in between. The germline V gene encodes CDR1 SGHAT and CDR2 FQDESV (reference sequence). Here the CDR3 DNA reads TGTGCCAGCAGCTCCCTACCACAGGGTGGGGAGACCCAGTACTTC. Its translation is CASSSLPQGGETQYF.

V is TRBV30 and J is TRBJ1-1, with D possibly matching TRBD1 (5 bases). The CDR3 has 12 amino acids. From germline, CDR1 is GTSNPN and CDR2 SVGIG (reference sequence). V dropped 0 bases and J dropped 11 bases, with 13 bases sitting between them. CDR3 DNA: TGTGCCTGGAGTGTACGGGACCTCGGGGCTTTCTTT. Its protein is CAWSVRDLGAFF.

This clonotype appeared a few times. V and J are TRBV25-1 and TRBJ1-2; D remains ambiguous. V was pared by 4 bases and J by 4 bases, with 16 bases between. The V gene's germline CDR1 is MGHDK and CDR2 SYGVNS. This CDR3 has 15 amino acids. The CDR3 protein is CASSGSLGQSYGYTF. The CDR3 region has the DNA TGTGCCAGCAGTGGCAGTCTTGGCCAGTCCTATGGCTACACCTTC.

This rearrangement joins TRBV2 to TRBJ2-7; 8 positions agree with TRBD2. V lost 4 bases and J lost 3; bases outside the gene matches: 11. The CDR3 is made up of 16 amino acids. Germline CDR1 reads SNHLY; CDR2 reads FYNNEI. CDR3 sequence (DNA): TGTGCCAGCAGTGGGGTAGCGGGACTTGATAACTACGAGCAGTACTTC. Its translation: CASSGVAGLDNYEQYF.

The gene calls are TRBV5-1 and TRBJ2-1, with a weak D call TRBD2 (6 bases). The germline V and J ends were trimmed by 0 bases and 9 bases, with 10 bases remaining between them. From germline, CDR1 is SGHRS and CDR2 YFSETQ. CDR3 length: 13 residues. CDR3 DNA sequence: TGCGCCAGCAGCTTGGAGAGAGCGGGTGAGCAGTTCTTC. Its protein product is CASSLERAGEQFF.

This clonotype has a handful of counts. At one boundary the junction diverges from the germline segment, which might be a read error. The chain uses TRBV12-3 or TRBV12-4 and TRBJ1-2; D unclear. This CDR3 is built from 11 residues. CDR3 DNA sequence: TGTGCCAGCAGTTTAGTGGGTCCGCCACTCTTC. Translation: CASSLVGPPLF.

This clonotype was found many times. The V call is TRBV20-1, the J call TRBJ2-5, with TRBD2 matching 11 bases. With V trimmed by 6 bases and J by 4 bases, 7 bases remained unmatched. The germline CDR1 and CDR2 sequences are DFQATT and SNEGSKA (reference sequence). The CDR3 has 14 residues. As DNA, the CDR3 is TGCAGTGCGCTAGCGGGAGGCTCGGGAGAGACCCAGTACTTC. Translation gives CSALAGGSGETQYF.

The V gene is TRBV5-1, the J gene TRBJ2-1, with D perhaps TRBD2 (6 bases). Germline V gene lookup returns CDR1 SGHRS and CDR2 YFSETQ. Trimming shortened V by 0 bases and J by 6 bases, and 16 bases separated the two germline ends. CDR3 size: 16 residues. The CDR3 nucleotides read TGCGCCAGCAGCTTGGGGGGGACTCCTGCCCTCAATGAGCAGTTCTTC. Protein sequence: CASSLGGTPALNEQFF.

In this sample, this clonotype turned up a few times. The chain combines TRBV2 with TRBJ2-1; unclear D gene. The CDR3 runs 12 residues. Trimming pared 8 bases from V and 7 bases from J, leaving 12 bases between. CDR1 is SNHLY and CDR2 is FYNNEI in the germline V gene. CDR3 sequence reads: CASHTGVNEQFF. The CDR3, as DNA: TGTGCCAGCCATACTGGGGTTAATGAGCAGTTCTTC.

Only a few counts were recorded for this clonotype. The chain carries TRBV5-1 and TRBJ2-7; TRBD2 matches at 9 bases. Trimming took 0 bases from V and 7 from J; bases not matched to a gene: 8. CDR1 is SGHRS, CDR2 YFSETQ, per germline. The CDR3 is 15 amino acids. Here the CDR3 DNA reads TGCGCCAGCAGCTTGGATGGGACTAGCTCCTTAGAGCAGTACTTC. This gives the protein CASSLDGTSSLEQYF.

Ten or more counts support this clonotype. The chain is built from TRBV11-2 and TRBJ2-7; no firm D call. The CDR3 totals 15 residues. The V end lost 0 bases, the J end lost 0 bases, and 9 bases lay between the germline ends. Germline V gene lookup returns CDR1 SGHAT and CDR2 FQNNGV. The CDR3 is CASSLDPLSSYEQYV. CDR3 sequence (DNA): TGTGCCAGCAGCTTAGACCCACTAAGCTCCTACGAGCAGTACGTC.

This clonotype has more than one count but fewer than ten. The V gene is TRBV20-1, the J gene TRBJ2-1; 7 bases align to TRBD2. After removal of 5 bases from V and 4 bases from J, the junction contained 8 bases not matched to a gene. CDR1 and CDR2 (germline): DFQATT, SNEGSKA (reference sequence). This CDR3 comprises 14 residues. The CDR3 coding sequence is TGCAGTGCTCGAGCGGGGCATTTTTACAATGAGCAGTTCTTC. It yields the protein CSARAGHFYNEQFF.

As DNA, the CDR3 is TGTGCCAGCAGCGTAAGACCAGAAGTGGAGACCCAGTACTTC. Translating it yields CASSVRPEVETQYF. The chain combines TRBV9 with TRBJ2-5; no reliable D call. Germline-derived CDR1 and CDR2 are SGDLS and YYNGEE. This CDR3 comprises 14 residues. Trimming took off 1 base at V and 5 bases at J, with 12 bases between the two ends.

This chain connects TRBV12-3 or TRBV12-4 to TRBJ2-3; the D is unclear. CDR3 length: 14 residues. V shed 6 bases and J shed 2 bases, with 12 bases lying between them. As DNA, the CDR3 is TGTGCCAGCAGCGCCGAGCAGGCCACAGATACGCAGTATTTT. Its translation is CASSAEQATDTQYF.